Listed here is a single T cell receptor (beta chain). The data stem from a study of blood T cell repertoires in COVID-19. Overall study: Sites across the United States, Italy and Spain contributed samples from acute and convalescent COVID-19. T cells, B-cell-depleted T cells, or PBMCs provided the cDNA or gDNA that served as material.

Trimming took 3 bases from V and 1 from J, leaving 13 bases between them. Germline V gives CDR1 MDHEN, CDR2 SYDVKM. The CDR3 extends over 16 amino acids. Profiled with immunoSEQ multiplex PCR; TCRdb holds only in-frame clones, not every one. The data show more than 110,000 clones, 82% seen once. The receptor was derived from an elderly woman with acute or convalescent COVID-19. V gene TRBV28 combines with J gene TRBJ1-5; the D gene is possibly TRBD1 (5 bases). The sample consisted of peripheral blood. The CDR3 sequence: CASSFGGTPSNQPQHF. CDR3 coding DNA: TGTGCCAGCAGTTTCGGCGGGACCCCGAGCAATCAGCCCCAGCATTTT.